A selection of T cell receptor beta chains follows, all from one sample in a study of T cells in Graves' hyperthyroidism and ophthalmopathy. In TCRdb, the multiplex PCR reads were re-called with MiXCR into one record per CDR3 protein. The sample includes hundreds of thousands of distinct CDR3 sequences, 16% of them seen just once. The sequencing input was blood. Source of these receptors: a middle-aged woman with Graves' ophthalmopathy. Both conserved end residues are part of each CDR3. A D gene is named only where the DNA matches it firmly. Clone sizes are given selectively: once, few, many, or a class where the clone is expanded.

d_call: TRBD2
clone_size: -
j_call: TRBJ2-1
v_call: TRBV10-1
cdr3_nt: TGCGCCAGCAGAAGAGATAGCGGGAGACAGTACAATGAGCAGTTCTTC
cdr3_aa: CASRRDSGRQYNEQFF

d_call: -
clone_size: few
j_call: TRBJ1-4
v_call: TRBV4-1
cdr3_nt: TGCGCCAGCAGCCAAGCACCCCACGGAGTTAATGAAAAACTGTTTTTT
cdr3_aa: CASSQAPHGVNEKLFF

d_call: -
clone_size: few
j_call: TRBJ2-3
v_call: TRBV20-1
cdr3_nt: TGCAGTGCCCTCTCCGGGTTGGAGGGAGAAGAGCCGAGCACAGATACGCAGTATTTT
cdr3_aa: CSALSGLEGEEPSTDTQYF

d_call: TRBD1
clone_size: few
j_call: TRBJ2-7
v_call: TRBV4-1
cdr3_nt: TGCGCCAGCAGCCAAGAGTGGACAGGGCTGACTGGGCAGTACTTC
cdr3_aa: CASSQEWTGLTGQYF

d_call: TRBD2
clone_size: -
j_call: TRBJ2-1
v_call: TRBV5-1
cdr3_nt: TGCGCCAGCAGCTTGGTAGCGGGAGACTACAATGAGCAGTTCTTC
cdr3_aa: CASSLVAGDYNEQFF

d_call: -
clone_size: few
j_call: TRBJ1-6
v_call: TRBV15
cdr3_nt: TGTGCCACCAGCAGAGATATGGAAAGATCACCCCTCCACTTT
cdr3_aa: CATSRDMERSPLHF

d_call: TRBD1
clone_size: many
j_call: TRBJ2-7
v_call: TRBV12-3/TRBV12-4
cdr3_nt: TGTGCCAGCAGTTTAGGGACAGGGCGGCAGTACTTC
cdr3_aa: CASSLGTGRQYF

d_call: TRBD1
clone_size: many
j_call: TRBJ1-6
v_call: TRBV3-1
cdr3_nt: TGTGCCAGCAGCCCCAGAGACAGGGGGAGATCACCCCTCCACTTT
cdr3_aa: CASSPRDRGRSPLHF

d_call: TRBD1
clone_size: many
j_call: TRBJ2-3
v_call: TRBV20-1
cdr3_nt: TGCAGTGCCGGGACAGCCCGAACAGATACGCAGTATTTT
cdr3_aa: CSAGTARTDTQYF

d_call: TRBD2
clone_size: many
j_call: TRBJ2-7
v_call: TRBV6-6
cdr3_nt: TGTGCCAGCAGTTACTCGAGGGAGGGGACTAGCCACGAGCAGTACTTC
cdr3_aa: CASSYSREGTSHEQYF

d_call: TRBD1
clone_size: -
j_call: TRBJ2-3
v_call: TRBV28
cdr3_nt: TGTGCCAGCAGAGGGTATGGACAGGGAAACACAGATACGCAGTATTTT
cdr3_aa: CASRGYGQGNTDTQYF

d_call: TRBD2
clone_size: few
j_call: TRBJ2-3
v_call: TRBV19
cdr3_nt: TGTGCCAGTAGTATACCGGGACTAGCGGGAGGAAGCACAGATACGCAGTATTTT
cdr3_aa: CASSIPGLAGGSTDTQYF

d_call: -
clone_size: few
j_call: TRBJ2-3
v_call: TRBV4-1
cdr3_nt: TGCGCCAGCAGCCAAGTTTTGCATCCGCAGTATTTT
cdr3_aa: CASSQVLHPQYF

d_call: -
clone_size: -
j_call: TRBJ2-3
v_call: TRBV27
cdr3_nt: TGTGCCAGCAGATCCTTGTTGGCGTCCCGCGATTACACGCAGTATTTT
cdr3_aa: CASRSLLASRDYTQYF

d_call: TRBD2
clone_size: many
j_call: TRBJ2-7
v_call: TRBV11-2
cdr3_nt: TGTGCCAGCAGCTTATTTCGAGGGGAGGGCGAGCAGTACTTC
cdr3_aa: CASSLFRGEGEQYF

d_call: -
clone_size: many
j_call: TRBJ2-4
v_call: TRBV5-5
cdr3_nt: TGTGCCAGCAGACCCGGGACTGTAAACATTCAGTACTTC
cdr3_aa: CASRPGTVNIQYF

d_call: -
clone_size: many
j_call: TRBJ2-3
v_call: TRBV7-2
cdr3_nt: TGTGCCAGCAGCTTAGAATGGGGGCATACGCAGTATTTT
cdr3_aa: CASSLEWGHTQYF

d_call: TRBD1
clone_size: many
j_call: TRBJ2-2
v_call: TRBV12-3/TRBV12-4
cdr3_nt: TGTGCCAGCAGCCGGCCGAGACAGGGGGAAGTCGGGGAGCTGTTTTTT
cdr3_aa: CASSRPRQGEVGELFF

d_call: TRBD1
clone_size: many
j_call: TRBJ2-7
v_call: TRBV6-2/TRBV6-3
cdr3_nt: TGTGCCAGCAGTTACTCGCCGGGACAGGTGAACTCCTACGAGCAGTACTTC
cdr3_aa: CASSYSPGQVNSYEQYF

d_call: -
clone_size: few
j_call: TRBJ1-5
v_call: TRBV19
cdr3_nt: TGTGCCAGTAGCCGGGTGGGAGGGGCCAATCAGCCCCAGCATTTT
cdr3_aa: CASSRVGGANQPQHF

d_call: TRBD2
clone_size: -
j_call: TRBJ2-2
v_call: TRBV19
cdr3_nt: TGTGCCAGTGGCCCCTGGGAGGGGACCGGGGAGCTGTTTTTT
cdr3_aa: CASGPWEGTGELFF

d_call: -
clone_size: -
j_call: TRBJ2-1
v_call: TRBV30
cdr3_nt: TGTGCCTGGAGTCGAGGGGGAGGGGGGAATGAGCAGTTCTTC
cdr3_aa: CAWSRGGGGNEQFF

d_call: TRBD1
clone_size: -
j_call: TRBJ2-1
v_call: TRBV20-1
cdr3_nt: TGCAGTAAAGGACAGGGGAACTACAATGAGCAGTTCTTC
cdr3_aa: CSKGQGNYNEQFF

d_call: TRBD2
clone_size: -
j_call: TRBJ2-1
v_call: TRBV7-9
cdr3_nt: TGTGCCAGCAGCCCCGGGAAAGGACTAGCGGGGCCCCACAGTGAGCAGTTCTTC
cdr3_aa: CASSPGKGLAGPHSEQFF